This TCR beta chain was sequenced for a study of shared clonotypes between healthy human individuals. Per germline, CDR1 MNHEY and CDR2 SMNVEV (reference sequence). Losses at the gene ends were 2 bases for V and 6 bases for J; bases not matched to a gene: 19. The CDR3 is made up of 19 amino acids. Some clones are missing from TCRdb's copy, which holds only in-frame ones; the method was immunoSEQ multiplex PCR. Found here are about 600,000 clones, over 95% of them singletons; the top ten hold around 0.097%. Naive CD8 populations comprised CD45RO-negative cells positively selected for CCR7, excluding terminally differentiated effector memory CD45RA+ cells.

V gene TRBV27 combines with J gene TRBJ2-3; 8 bases are shared with TRBD2. The clonotype was recovered from a woman between 25 and 40 years old in good health. The specimen was naive CD8+ T cells sorted from blood. The CDR3: CASSLRPNLAGGIDDTQYF. In nucleotides, the CDR3 is TGTGCCAGCAGTTTAAGGCCTAATCTCGCGGGAGGAATTGACGATACGCAGTATTTT.